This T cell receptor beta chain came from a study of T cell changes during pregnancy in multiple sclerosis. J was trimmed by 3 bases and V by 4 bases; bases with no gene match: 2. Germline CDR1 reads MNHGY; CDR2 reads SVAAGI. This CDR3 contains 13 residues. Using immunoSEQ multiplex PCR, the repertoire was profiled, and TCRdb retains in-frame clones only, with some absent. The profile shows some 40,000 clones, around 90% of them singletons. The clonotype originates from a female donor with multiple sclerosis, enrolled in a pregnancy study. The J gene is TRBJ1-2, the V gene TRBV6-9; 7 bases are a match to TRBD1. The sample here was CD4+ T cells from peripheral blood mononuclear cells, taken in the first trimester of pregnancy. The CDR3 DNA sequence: TGTGCCAGCAGTTCGGACAGGCACTATGGCTACACCTTC. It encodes CASSSDRHYGYTF.